This T cell receptor beta chain was captured by sequencing in a study of blood T cell repertoires in COVID-19. Study details: The samples span acute and convalescent COVID-19 from the United States, Italy and Spain. T cells, B-cell-depleted T cells, or PBMCs provided the cDNA or gDNA that served as material.

As originally analysed: By means of reference gene primer amplification, nucleated cell counts were estimated. Sequenced by immunoSEQ multiplex PCR; TCRdb stores in-frame clones only, minus some. For V, J and clone size, that table is used; D and trimming come from the DNA. Of fewer than 400,000 clones detected, 85% appear once; the ten largest clones hold 3.5% to 4%. The specimen sequenced was peripheral blood. This clonotype was obtained from a woman aged 18 to 35 with acute or convalescent COVID-19.

In DNA, the CDR3 is TGTGCCAGCAGCCAGAGCCTAGCGGGAGTTGAGTTGAATGAGCAGTTCTTC. This sequence encodes CASSQSLAGVELNEQFF. The rearrangement links TRBV4-2 to TRBJ2-1, with 10 bases lining up with TRBD2. This CDR3 region has 17 residues. The V and J ends lost 3 bases and 7 bases, in that order; junction bases with no gene match: 12. Germline V gene data show CDR1 as LGHNA and CDR2 as YNFKEQ.